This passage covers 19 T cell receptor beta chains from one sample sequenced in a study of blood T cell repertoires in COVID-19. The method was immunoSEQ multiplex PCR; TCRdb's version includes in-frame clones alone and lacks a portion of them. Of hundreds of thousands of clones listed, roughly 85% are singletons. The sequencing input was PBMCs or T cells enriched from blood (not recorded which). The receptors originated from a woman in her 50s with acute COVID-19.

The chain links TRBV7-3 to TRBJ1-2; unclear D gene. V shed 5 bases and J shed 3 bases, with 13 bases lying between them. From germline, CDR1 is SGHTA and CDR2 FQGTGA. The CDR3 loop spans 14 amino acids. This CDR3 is CASSPDGGDYGYTF. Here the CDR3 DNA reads TGTGCCAGCAGCCCCGACGGAGGTGACTATGGCTACACCTTC.

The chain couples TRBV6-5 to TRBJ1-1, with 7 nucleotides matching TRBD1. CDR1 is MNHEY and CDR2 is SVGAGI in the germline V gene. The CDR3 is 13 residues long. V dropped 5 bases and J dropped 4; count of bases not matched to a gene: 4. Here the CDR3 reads CASSHQGGTEAFF. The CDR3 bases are TGTGCCAGCAGTCATCAGGGGGGCACTGAAGCTTTCTTT.

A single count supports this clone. The CDR3 DNA reads TGTGCCTGGGGCAACCCCTCCGGGGGAAAAAGCTATGGCTACACCTTC. Protein sequence: CAWGNPSGGKSYGYTF. V gene TRBV30 combines with J gene TRBJ1-2; TRBD1 might be the D (5 bases). The V and J ends lost 5 bases and 4 bases respectively, with 23 bases between them. Germline lookup yields CDR1 GTSNPN and CDR2 SVGIG (reference sequence). The CDR3 contains 16 residues.

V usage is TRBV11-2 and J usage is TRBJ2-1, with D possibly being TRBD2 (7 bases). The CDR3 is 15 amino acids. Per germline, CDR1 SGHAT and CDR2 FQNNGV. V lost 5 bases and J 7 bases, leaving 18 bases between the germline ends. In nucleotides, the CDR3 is TGTGCCAGCAGCCCTCATGCGGGGGCCTTGAATGAGCAGTTCTTC. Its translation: CASSPHAGALNEQFF.

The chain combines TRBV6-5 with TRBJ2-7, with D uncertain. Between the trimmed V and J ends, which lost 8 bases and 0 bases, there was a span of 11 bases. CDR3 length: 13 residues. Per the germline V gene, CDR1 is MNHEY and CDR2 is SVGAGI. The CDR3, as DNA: TGTGCCAGCGTCGGGTCAAGCTCCTACGAGCAGTACTTC. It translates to CASVGSSSYEQYF.

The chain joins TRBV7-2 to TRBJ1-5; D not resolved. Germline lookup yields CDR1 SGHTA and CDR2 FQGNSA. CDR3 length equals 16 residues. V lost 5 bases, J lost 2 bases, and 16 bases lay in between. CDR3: CASSLAGRSGNQPQHF. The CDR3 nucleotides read TGTGCCAGCAGCCTCGCGGGGAGGTCCGGCAATCAGCCCCAGCATTTT.

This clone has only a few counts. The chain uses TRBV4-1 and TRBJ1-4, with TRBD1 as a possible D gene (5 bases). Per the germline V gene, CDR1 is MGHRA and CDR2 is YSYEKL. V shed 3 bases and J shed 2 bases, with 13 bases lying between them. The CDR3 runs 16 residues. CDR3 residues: CASSQAPRATNEKLFF. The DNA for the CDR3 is TGCGCCAGCAGCCAGGCCCCCAGGGCGACTAATGAAAAACTGTTTTTT.

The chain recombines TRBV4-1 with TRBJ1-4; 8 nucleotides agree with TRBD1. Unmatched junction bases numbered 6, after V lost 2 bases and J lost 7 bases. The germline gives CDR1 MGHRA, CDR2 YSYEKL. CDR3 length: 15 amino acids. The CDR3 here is CASSQLQGAGEKLFF. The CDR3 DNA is TGCGCCAGCAGCCAACTTCAGGGGGCTGGTGAAAAACTGTTTTTT.

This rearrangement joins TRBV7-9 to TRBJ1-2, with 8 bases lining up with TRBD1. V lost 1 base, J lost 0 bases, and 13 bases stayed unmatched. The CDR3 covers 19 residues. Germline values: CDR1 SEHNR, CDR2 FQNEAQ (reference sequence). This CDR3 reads CASSLGPGGPSTANYGYTF. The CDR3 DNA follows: TGTGCCAGCAGCTTAGGGCCAGGGGGCCCGAGCACGGCTAACTATGGCTACACCTTC.

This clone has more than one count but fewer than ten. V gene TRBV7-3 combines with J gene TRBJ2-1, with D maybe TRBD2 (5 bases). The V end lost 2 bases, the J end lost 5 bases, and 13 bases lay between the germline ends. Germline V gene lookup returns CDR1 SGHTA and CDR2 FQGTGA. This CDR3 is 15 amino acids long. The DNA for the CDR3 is TGTGCCAGCAGCTTATTTGAGCGGATTAACAATGAGCAGTTCTTC. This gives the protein CASSLFERINNEQFF.

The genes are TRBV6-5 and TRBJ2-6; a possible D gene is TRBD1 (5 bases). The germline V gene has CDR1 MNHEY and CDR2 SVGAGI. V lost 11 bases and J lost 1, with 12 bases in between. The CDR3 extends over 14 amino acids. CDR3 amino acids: CAGATGSGANVLTF. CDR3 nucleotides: TGTGCCGGGGCGACGGGTTCTGGGGCCAACGTCCTGACTTTC.

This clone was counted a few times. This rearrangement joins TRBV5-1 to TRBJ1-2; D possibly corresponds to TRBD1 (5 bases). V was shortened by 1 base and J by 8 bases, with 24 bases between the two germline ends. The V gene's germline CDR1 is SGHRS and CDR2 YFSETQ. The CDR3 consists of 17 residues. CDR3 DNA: TGCGCCAGCAGCTTGTACCAAACCCCGGACGGGGGGGAGGGCTACACCTTC. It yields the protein CASSLYQTPDGGEGYTF.

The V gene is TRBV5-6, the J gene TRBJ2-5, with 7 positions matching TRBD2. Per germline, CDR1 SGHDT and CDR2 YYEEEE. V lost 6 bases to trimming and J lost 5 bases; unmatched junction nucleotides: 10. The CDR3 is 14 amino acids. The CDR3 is CASTSPGGWETQYF. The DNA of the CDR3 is TGTGCCAGCACCTCTCCGGGGGGATGGGAGACCCAGTACTTC.

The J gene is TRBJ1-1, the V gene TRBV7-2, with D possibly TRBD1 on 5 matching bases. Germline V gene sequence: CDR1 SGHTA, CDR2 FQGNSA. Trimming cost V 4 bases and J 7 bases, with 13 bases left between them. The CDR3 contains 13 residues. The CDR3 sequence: CASSSHWGGEAFF. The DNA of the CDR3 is TGTGCCAGCAGCTCGCACTGGGGGGGTGAAGCTTTCTTT.

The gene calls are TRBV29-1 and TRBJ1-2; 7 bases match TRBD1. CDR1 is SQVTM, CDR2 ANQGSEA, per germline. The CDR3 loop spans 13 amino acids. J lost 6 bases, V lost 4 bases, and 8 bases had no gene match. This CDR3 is CSVASGGRNGYTF. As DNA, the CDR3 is TGCAGCGTTGCATCAGGGGGACGGAATGGCTACACCTTC.

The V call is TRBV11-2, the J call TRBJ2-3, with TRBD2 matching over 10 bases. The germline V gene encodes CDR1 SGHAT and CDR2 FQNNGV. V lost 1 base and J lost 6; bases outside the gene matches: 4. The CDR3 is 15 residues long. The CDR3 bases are TGTGCCAGCAGCTTAGTGCTTAGCGGGGGGGATACGCAGTATTTT. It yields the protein CASSLVLSGGDTQYF.

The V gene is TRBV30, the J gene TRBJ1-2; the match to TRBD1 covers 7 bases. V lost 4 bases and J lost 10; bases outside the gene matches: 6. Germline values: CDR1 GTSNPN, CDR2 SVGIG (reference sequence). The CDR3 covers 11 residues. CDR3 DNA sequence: TGTGCCTGGAAACAGGGGCTAGTCTACACCTTC. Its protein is CAWKQGLVYTF. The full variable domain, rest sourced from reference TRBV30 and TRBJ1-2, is SQTIHQWPATLVQPVGSPLSLECTVEGTSNPNLYWYRQAAGRGLQLLFYSVGIGQISSEVPQNLSASRPQDRQFILSSKKLLLSDSGFYLCAWKQGLVYTFGSGTRLTVV.

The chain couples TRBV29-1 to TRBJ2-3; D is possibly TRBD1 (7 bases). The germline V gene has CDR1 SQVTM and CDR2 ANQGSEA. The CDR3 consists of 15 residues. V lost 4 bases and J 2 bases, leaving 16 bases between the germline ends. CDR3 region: CSVVGGTGDTDTQYF. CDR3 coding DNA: TGCAGCGTTGTGGGGGGAACAGGGGACACAGATACGCAGTATTTT.

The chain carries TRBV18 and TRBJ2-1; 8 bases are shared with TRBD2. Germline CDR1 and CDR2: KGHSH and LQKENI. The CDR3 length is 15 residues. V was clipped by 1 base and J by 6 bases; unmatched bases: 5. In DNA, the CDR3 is TGTGCCAGCTCACCACAGAGCGGGGGACTCAATGAGCAGTTCTTC. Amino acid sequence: CASSPQSGGLNEQFF.